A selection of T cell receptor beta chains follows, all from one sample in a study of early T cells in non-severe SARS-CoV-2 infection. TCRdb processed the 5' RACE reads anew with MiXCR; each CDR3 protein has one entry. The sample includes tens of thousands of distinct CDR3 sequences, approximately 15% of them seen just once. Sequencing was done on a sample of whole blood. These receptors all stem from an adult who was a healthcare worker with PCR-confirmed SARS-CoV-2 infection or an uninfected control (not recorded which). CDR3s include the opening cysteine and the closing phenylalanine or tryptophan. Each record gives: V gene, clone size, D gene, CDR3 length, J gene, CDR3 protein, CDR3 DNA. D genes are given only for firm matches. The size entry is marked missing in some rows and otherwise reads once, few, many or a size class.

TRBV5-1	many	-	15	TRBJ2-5	CASSLAGGLVETQYF	TGCGCCAGCAGCTTGGCCGGGGGGCTGGTAGAGACCCAGTACTTC
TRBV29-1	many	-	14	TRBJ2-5	CSVEYTGPKETQYF	TGCAGCGTTGAATATACGGGGCCCAAAGAGACCCAGTACTTC
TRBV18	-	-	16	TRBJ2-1	CASSRVPRDNFHEQFF	TGTGCCAGCTCACGAGTTCCCCGGGACAATTTTCATGAGCAGTTCTTC
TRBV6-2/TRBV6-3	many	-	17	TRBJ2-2	CASSYRTRTPPTGELFF	TGTGCCAGCAGTTACCGCACCCGGACGCCGCCCACCGGGGAGCTGTTTTTT
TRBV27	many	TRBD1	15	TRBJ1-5	CASRAGTGGHQPQHF	TGTGCCAGCCGCGCCGGGACAGGGGGCCATCAGCCCCAGCATTTT
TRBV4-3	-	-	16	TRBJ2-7	CASSQEAGTSPYEQYF	TGCGCCAGCAGCCAAGAGGCCGGAACTTCCCCCTACGAGCAGTACTTC
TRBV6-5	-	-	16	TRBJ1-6	CASSNGGGSWNSPLHF	TGTGCCAGCAGCAACGGGGGGGGCAGTTGGAATTCACCCCTCCACTTT
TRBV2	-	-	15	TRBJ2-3	CASSPGNREADTQYF	TGTGCCAGCAGTCCCGGGAACAGGGAGGCAGATACGCAGTATTTT
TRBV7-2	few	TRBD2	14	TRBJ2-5	CASSPGLVGETQYF	TGTGCCAGCAGCCCGGGACTAGTGGGTGAGACCCAGTACTTC
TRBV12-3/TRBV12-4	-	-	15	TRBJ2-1	CASSYLGSGRGEQFF	TGTGCCAGCAGTTACCTCGGGTCCGGGCGTGGTGAGCAGTTCTTC
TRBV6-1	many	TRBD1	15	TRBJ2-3	CASSEIAGGTDTQYF	TGTGCCAGCAGTGAAATTGCAGGGGGAACAGATACGCAGTATTTT
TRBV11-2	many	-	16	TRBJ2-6	CASSSGHLSGANVLTF	TGTGCCAGCAGCTCGGGACACCTCTCTGGGGCCAACGTCCTGACTTTC
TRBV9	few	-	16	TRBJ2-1	CASSVGATGVDNEQFF	TGTGCCAGCAGCGTAGGGGCGACGGGGGTCGACAATGAGCAGTTCTTC
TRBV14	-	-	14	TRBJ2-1	CASSHIGEYNEQFF	TGTGCCAGCAGCCATATTGGGGAGTACAATGAGCAGTTCTTC
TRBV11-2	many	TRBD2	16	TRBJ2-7	CASSLLPGLAAGEQYF	TGTGCCAGCAGCCTCCTCCCGGGACTAGCGGCGGGGGAGCAGTACTTC
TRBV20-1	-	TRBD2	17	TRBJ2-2	CSARDPSGGSNTGELFF	TGCAGTGCTAGAGATCCTAGCGGGGGGTCGAACACCGGGGAGCTGTTTTTT
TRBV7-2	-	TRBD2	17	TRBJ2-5	CASSPGLAGSIQETQYF	TGTGCCAGCAGCCCGGGACTAGCGGGGAGCATACAAGAGACCCAGTACTTC
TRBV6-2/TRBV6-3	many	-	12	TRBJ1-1	CATQAGPTEAFF	TGTGCCACCCAAGCAGGGCCCACTGAAGCTTTCTTT
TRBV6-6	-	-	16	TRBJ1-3	CASSNPTGSSGNTIYF	TGTGCCAGCAGCAACCCCACCGGGAGCTCTGGAAACACCATATATTTT
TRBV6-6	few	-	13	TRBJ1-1	CASSYSRQVEAFF	TGTGCCAGCAGTTATAGTCGGCAGGTTGAAGCTTTCTTT
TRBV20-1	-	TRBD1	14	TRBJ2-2	CSASRDRDTGELFF	TGCAGTGCTAGCCGGGACAGGGACACCGGGGAGCTGTTTTTT
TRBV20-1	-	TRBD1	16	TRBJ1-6	CSAEGQGSLYNSPLHF	TGCAGTGCTGAGGGACAGGGGTCCCTATATAATTCACCCCTCCACTTT
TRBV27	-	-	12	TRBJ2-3	CASRGHTDTQYF	TGTGCCAGCAGGGGGCACACAGATACGCAGTATTTT
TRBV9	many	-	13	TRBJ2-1	CASSPEILNEQFF	TGTGCCAGCAGCCCGGAGATTCTGAATGAGCAGTTCTTC
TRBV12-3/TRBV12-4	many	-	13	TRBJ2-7	CASRPDSFYEQYF	TGTGCCAGCAGACCCGACAGTTTCTACGAGCAGTACTTC
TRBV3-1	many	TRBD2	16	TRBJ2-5	CASSLDLSGGQETQYF	TGTGCCAGCAGCCTGGACCTTAGCGGGGGCCAAGAGACCCAGTACTTC
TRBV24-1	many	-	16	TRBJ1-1	CATSDLRGGTVLLAFF	TGTGCCACCAGTGATTTGCGGGGCGGTACCGTGTTGTTGGCTTTCTTT
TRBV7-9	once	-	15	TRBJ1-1	CASSSNRNMNTEAFF	TGTGCCAGCAGCTCAAACAGGAACATGAACACTGAAGCTTTCTTT
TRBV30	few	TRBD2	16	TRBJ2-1	CAGMAGAGGSYNEQFF	TGTGCCGGGATGGCGGGGGCGGGGGGTTCCTACAATGAGCAATTCTTC
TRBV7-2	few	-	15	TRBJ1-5	CASSPPGGPDQPQHF	TGTGCCAGCAGCCCCCCGGGAGGGCCAGATCAGCCCCAGCATTTT
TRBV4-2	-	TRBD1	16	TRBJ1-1	CASSQESNRGKTEAFF	TGTGCCAGCAGCCAAGAATCTAACAGGGGGAAAACTGAAGCTTTCTTT
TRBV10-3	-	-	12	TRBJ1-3	CAISLLGNTIYF	TGTGCCATCTCTTTACTAGGAAACACCATATATTTT
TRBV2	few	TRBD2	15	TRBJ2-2	CASSADGGAGGELFF	TGTGCCAGCAGTGCCGACGGGGGGGCCGGCGGGGAGCTGTTTTTT
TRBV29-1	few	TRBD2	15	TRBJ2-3	CSVGTSGGAADTQYF	TGCAGCGTAGGGACTAGCGGGGGGGCAGCAGATACGCAGTATTTT
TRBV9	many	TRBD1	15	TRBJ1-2	CASSAVPGGQGGYTF	TGTGCCAGCAGCGCGGTCCCCGGGGGACAGGGCGGCTACACCTTC
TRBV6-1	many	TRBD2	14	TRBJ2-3	CASSERLAVDTQYF	TGTGCCAGCAGTGAAAGGCTAGCGGTAGATACGCAGTATTTT
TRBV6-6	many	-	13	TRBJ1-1	CASSFGEPTEAFF	TGTGCCAGCAGTTTCGGGGAGCCCACTGAAGCTTTCTTT
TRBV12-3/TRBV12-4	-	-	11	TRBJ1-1	CASAANTEAFF	TGTGCCAGCGCCGCGAACACTGAAGCTTTCTTT
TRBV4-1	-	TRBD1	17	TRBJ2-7	CASSQLPGQGMSYEQYF	TGCGCCAGCAGCCAGCTACCGGGACAGGGGATGTCCTACGAGCAGTACTTC
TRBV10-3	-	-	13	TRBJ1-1	CAISQKGNTEAFF	TGTGCCATCAGTCAAAAGGGGAACACTGAAGCTTTCTTT
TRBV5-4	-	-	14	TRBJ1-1	CASSLDGRGTEAFF	TGTGCCAGCAGCTTGGACGGGCGGGGGACTGAAGCTTTCTTT